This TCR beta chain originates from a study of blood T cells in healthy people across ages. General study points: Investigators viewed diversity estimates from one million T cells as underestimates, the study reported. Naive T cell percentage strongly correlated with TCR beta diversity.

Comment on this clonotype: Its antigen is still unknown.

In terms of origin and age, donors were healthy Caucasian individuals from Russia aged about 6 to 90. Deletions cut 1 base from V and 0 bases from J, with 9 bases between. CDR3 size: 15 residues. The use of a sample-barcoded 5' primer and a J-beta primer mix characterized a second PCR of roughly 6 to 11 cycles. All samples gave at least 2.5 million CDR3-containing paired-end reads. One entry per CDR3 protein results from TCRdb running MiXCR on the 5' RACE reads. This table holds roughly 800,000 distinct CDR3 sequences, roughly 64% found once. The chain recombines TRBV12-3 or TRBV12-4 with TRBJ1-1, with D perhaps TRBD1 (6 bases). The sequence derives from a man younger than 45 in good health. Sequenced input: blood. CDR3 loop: CASSLVEGVNTEAFF. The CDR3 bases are TGTGCCAGCAGTTTAGTCGAGGGGGTGAACACTGAAGCTTTCTTT.